This TCR beta chain derives from a study of regulatory T cells in long-lasting Graves disease. In building TCR beta libraries, iRepertoire HTBI primers were used together with Arm-PCR of CDR3 regions. A single record per CDR3 protein comes from TCRdb applying MiXCR to the multiplex PCR reads. The data hold 400,000 to 550,000 distinct CDR3 sequences, with 15% observed a single time. Time point: newly diagnosed GD, antithyroid drugs for less than 3 months. The TCR library was made from RNA that had been extracted from PBMCs in TRIzol. The CDR3 loop spans 17 amino acids. CDR1 is LNHDA, CDR2 SQIVND, per germline (reference sequence). V lost 5 bases, J lost 4 bases, and 8 bases stayed unmatched. In its sample, this clonotype was seen a few times. These same records also appear under a second study, on T cells in Graves' hyperthyroidism and ophthalmopathy.

Specimen: peripheral blood mononuclear cells (PBMCs), collected at new diagnosis, from a patient treated with antithyroid drugs. This chain links TRBV19 with TRBJ2-1; 13 bases are a match to TRBD2. This receptor was taken from a woman in her 30s with Graves disease. Here the CDR3 reads CASSFQRLAGGYNEQFF. For the CDR3, the DNA is TGTGCCAGTAGTTTCCAGAGACTAGCGGGAGGTTACAATGAGCAGTTCTTC.